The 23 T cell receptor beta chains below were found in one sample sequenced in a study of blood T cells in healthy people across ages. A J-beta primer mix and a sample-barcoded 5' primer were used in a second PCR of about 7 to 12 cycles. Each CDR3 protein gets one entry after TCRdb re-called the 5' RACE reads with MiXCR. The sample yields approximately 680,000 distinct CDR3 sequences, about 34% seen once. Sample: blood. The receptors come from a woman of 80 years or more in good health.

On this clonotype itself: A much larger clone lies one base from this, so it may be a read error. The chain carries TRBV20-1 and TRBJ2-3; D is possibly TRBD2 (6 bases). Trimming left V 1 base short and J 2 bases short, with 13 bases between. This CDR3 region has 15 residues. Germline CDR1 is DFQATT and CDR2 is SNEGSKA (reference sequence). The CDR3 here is CSARGRDHNTDTQYF. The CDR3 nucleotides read TGCAGTGCTAGAGGGCGGGACCACAACACAGATACGCAGTATTTT.

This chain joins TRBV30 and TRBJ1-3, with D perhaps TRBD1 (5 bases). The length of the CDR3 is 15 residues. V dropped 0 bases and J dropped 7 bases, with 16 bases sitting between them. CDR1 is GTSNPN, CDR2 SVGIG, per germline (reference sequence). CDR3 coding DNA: TGTGCCTGGAGTGTACCCGGGACGGTCGTGAACACCATATATTTT. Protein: CAWSVPGTVVNTIYF.

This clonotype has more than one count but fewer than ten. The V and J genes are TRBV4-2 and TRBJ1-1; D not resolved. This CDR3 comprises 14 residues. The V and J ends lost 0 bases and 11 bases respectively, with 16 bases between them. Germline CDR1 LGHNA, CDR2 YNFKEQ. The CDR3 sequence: CASSQDTITEAAFF. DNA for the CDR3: TGTGCCAGCAGCCAAGATACAATAACCGAGGCTGCTTTCTTT.

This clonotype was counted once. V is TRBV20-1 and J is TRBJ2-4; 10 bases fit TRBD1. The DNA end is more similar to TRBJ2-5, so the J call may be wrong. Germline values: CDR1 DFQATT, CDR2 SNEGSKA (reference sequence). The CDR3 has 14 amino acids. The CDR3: CSADPGQGRETQYF. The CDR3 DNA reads TGCAGTGCTGATCCGGGACAGGGGAGAGAGACCCAGTACTTC.

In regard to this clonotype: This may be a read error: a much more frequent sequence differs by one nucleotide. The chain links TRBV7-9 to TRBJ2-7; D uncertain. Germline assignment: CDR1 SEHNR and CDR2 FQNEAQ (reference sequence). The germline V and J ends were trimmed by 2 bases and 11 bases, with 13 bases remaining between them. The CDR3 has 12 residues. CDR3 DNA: TGTGCCAGCAGCTTACAGGACGGTGGGAAGTACTTC. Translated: CASSLQDGGKYF.

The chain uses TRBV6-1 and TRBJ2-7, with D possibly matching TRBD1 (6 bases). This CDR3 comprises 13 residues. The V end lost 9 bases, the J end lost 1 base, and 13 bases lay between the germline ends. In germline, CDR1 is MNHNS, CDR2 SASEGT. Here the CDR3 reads CASPSQGSYEQYF. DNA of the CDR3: TGTGCCAGTCCTTCACAGGGTTCCTACGAGCAGTACTTC.

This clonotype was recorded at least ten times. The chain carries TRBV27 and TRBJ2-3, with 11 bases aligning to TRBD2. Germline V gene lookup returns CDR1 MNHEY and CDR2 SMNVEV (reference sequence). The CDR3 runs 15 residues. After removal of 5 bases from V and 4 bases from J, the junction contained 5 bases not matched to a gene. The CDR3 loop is CASSPNSGGADTQYF. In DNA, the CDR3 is TGTGCCAGCAGTCCCAATAGCGGGGGGGCAGATACGCAGTATTTT.

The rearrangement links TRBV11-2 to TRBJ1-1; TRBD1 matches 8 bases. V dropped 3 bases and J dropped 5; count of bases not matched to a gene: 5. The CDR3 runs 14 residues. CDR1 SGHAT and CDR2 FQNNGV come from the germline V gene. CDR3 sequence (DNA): TGTGCCAGCAGCTTCGATACAGGGGGAACTGAAGCTTTCTTT. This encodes CASSFDTGGTEAFF.

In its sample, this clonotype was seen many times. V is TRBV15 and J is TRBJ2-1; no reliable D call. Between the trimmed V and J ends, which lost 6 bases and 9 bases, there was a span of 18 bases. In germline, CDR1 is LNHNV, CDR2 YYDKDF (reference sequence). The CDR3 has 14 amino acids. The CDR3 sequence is CATSPGLPLREQFF. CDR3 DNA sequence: TGTGCCACCAGTCCGGGCCTACCCTTACGTGAGCAGTTCTTC.

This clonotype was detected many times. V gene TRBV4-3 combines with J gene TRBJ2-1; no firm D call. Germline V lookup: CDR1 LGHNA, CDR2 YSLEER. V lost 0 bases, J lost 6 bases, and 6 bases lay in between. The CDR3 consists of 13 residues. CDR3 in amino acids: CASSQDQVNEQFF. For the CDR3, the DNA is TGCGCCAGCAGCCAAGATCAAGTCAATGAGCAGTTCTTC.

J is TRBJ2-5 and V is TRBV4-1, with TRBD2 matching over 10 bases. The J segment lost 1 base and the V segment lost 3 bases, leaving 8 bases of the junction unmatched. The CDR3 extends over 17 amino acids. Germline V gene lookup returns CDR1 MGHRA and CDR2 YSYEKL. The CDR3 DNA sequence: TGCGCCAGCAGCCAGGCGGGAGCGGGAGGGGTCCAAGAGACCCAGTACTTC. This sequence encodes CASSQAGAGGVQETQYF.

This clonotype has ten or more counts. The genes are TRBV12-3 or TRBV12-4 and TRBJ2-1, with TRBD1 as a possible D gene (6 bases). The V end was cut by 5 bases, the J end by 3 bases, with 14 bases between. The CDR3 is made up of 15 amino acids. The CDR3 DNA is TGTGCCAGCAGTAGAACCACAGGGCTCTACAATGAGCAGTTCTTC. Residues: CASSRTTGLYNEQFF.

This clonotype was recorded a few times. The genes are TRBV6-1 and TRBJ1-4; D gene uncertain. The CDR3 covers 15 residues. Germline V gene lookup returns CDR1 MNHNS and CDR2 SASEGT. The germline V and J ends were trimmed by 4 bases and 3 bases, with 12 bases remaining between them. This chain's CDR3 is CASSATRAPNEKLFF. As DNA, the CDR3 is TGTGCCAGCAGTGCCACGCGAGCTCCTAATGAAAAACTGTTTTTT.

CDR3 amino acids: CASSPGDQRNTEAFF. DNA of the CDR3: TGTGCCAGCAGCCCAGGGGACCAGAGGAACACTGAAGCTTTCTTT. This chain joins TRBV11-1 and TRBJ1-1; a possible D gene is TRBD1 (6 bases). Trimming shortened V by 5 bases and J by 1 base, and 14 bases separated the two germline ends. CDR1 and CDR2 from the germline V gene are SGHAT and FQDESV (reference sequence). The CDR3 has 15 residues.

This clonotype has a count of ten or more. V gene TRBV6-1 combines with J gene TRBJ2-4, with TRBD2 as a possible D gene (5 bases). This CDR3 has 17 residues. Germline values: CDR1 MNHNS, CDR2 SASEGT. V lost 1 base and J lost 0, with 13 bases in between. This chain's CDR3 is CASSEEVGDLAKNIQYF. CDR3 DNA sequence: TGTGCCAGCAGTGAAGAGGTCGGGGATCTAGCCAAAAACATTCAGTACTTC.

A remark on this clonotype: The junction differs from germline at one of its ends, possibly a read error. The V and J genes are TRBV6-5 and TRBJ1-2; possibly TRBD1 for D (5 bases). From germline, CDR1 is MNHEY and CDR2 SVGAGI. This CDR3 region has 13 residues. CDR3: CATSLDSNYGYTF. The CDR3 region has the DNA TGTGCCACCAGTTTAGACAGTAACTATGGCTACACCTTC.

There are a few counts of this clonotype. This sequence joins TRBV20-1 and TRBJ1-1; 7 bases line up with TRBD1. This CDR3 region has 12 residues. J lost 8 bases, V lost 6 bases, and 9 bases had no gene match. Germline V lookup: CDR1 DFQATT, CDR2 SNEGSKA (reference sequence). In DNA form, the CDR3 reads TGCAGTGCGACCTGGACAGGCGAGGAAGCTTTCTTT. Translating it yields CSATWTGEEAFF.

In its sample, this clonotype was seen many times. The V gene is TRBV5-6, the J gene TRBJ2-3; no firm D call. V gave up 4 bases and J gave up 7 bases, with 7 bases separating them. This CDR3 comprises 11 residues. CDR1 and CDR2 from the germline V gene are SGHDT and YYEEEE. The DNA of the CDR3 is TGTGCCAGCAGCGCTCGGAATACGCAGTATTTT. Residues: CASSARNTQYF. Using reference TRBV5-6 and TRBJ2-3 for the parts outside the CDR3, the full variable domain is DAGVTQSPTHLIKTRGQQVTLRCSPKSGHDTVSWYQQALGQGPQFIFQYYEEEERQRGNFPDRFSGHQFPNYSSELNVNALLLGDSALYLCASSARNTQYFGPGTRLTVL.

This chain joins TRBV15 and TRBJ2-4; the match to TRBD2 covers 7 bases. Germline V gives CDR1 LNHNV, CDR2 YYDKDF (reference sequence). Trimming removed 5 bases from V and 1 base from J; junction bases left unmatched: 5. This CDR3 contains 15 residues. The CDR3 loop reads CATSYYSGAKNIQYF. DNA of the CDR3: TGTGCCACCAGCTACTATAGCGGGGCCAAAAACATTCAGTACTTC.

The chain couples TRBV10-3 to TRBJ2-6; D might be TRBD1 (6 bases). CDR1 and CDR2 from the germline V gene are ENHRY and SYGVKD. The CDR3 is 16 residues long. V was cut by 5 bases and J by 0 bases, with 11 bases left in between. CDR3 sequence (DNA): TGTGCCATCAGTCAGACAGGACTCTCTGGGGCCAACGTCCTGACTTTC. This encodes CAISQTGLSGANVLTF.

This CDR3 is CSARDHRGLLSTDTQYF. In DNA, the CDR3 is TGCAGTGCTAGAGACCACCGGGGCCTACTCAGCACAGATACGCAGTATTTT. The chain couples TRBV20-1 to TRBJ2-3; D may match TRBD1 or TRBD2 (5 bases each). Trimming stripped 0 bases from V and 0 bases from J, with 16 bases between. The CDR3 covers 17 residues. The germline gives CDR1 DFQATT, CDR2 SNEGSKA (reference sequence).

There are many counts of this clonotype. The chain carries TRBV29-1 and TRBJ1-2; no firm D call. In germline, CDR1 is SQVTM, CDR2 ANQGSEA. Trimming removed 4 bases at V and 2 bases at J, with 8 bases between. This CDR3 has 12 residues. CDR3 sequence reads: CSVVKGNYGYTF. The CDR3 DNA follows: TGCAGCGTTGTTAAGGGAAACTATGGCTACACCTTC.

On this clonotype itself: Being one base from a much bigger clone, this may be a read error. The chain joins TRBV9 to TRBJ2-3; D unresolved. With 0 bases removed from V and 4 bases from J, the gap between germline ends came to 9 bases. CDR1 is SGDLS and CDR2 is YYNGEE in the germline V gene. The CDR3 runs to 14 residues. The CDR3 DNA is TGTGCCAGCAGCGTAGGGTTAGCATCAGATACGCAGTATTTT. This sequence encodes CASSVGLASDTQYF.